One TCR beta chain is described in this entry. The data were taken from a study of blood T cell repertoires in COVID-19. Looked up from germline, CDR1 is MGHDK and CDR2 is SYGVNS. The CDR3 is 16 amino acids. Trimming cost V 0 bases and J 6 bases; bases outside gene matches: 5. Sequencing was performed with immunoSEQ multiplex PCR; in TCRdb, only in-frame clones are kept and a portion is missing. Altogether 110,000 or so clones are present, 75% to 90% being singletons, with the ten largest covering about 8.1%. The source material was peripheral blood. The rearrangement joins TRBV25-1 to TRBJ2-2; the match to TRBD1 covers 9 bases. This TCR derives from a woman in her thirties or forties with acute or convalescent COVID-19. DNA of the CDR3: TGTGCCAGCAGTGAATATGGGACAGGGTATTCCGGGGAGCTGTTTTTT. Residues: CASSEYGTGYSGELFF.